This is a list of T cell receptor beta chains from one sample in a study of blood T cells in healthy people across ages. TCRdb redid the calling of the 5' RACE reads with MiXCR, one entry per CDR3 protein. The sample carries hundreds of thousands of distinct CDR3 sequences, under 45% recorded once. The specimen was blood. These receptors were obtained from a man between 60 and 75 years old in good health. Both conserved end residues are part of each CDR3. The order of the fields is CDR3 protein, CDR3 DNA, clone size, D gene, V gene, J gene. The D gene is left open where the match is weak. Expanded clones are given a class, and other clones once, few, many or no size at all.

CASSRDRSYEQYF,TGTGCCAGCAGCCGGGACCGATCCTACGAGCAGTACTTC,many,.,TRBV7-2,TRBJ2-7
CASSWRTGSDERHF,TGCGCCAGCAGCTGGAGGACAGGGTCCGACGAGCGGCACTTC,.,TRBD1,TRBV5-1,TRBJ2-7
CASSSLQGAVETQYF,TGCGCCAGCAGCTCACTACAGGGGGCGGTTGAGACCCAGTACTTC,.,TRBD1,TRBV5-1,TRBJ2-5
CASSLAPGTGKHEQYF,TGTGCCAGCAGCTTAGCTCCGGGGACAGGAAAACACGAGCAGTACTTC,.,TRBD1,TRBV11-2,TRBJ2-7
CASRPTGTGSYEQYF,TGTGCCAGCAGGCCTACCGGGACAGGGTCCTACGAGCAGTACTTC,few,TRBD1,TRBV27,TRBJ2-7
CSALPGETQYF,TGCAGTGCACTCCCTGGGGAGACCCAGTACTTC,.,.,TRBV20-1,TRBJ2-5
CASSPDRGSPSVYEQYF,TGTGCCAGCAGCCCGGACAGGGGAAGCCCCTCGGTTTACGAGCAGTACTTC,.,TRBD1,TRBV6-1,TRBJ2-7
CASSTWTGGGRVGYTF,TGTGCCAGCAGCACGTGGACAGGGGGCGGTCGGGTTGGCTACACCTTC,few,TRBD1,TRBV12-3/TRBV12-4,TRBJ1-2
CASSRAGQGSQSEQFF,TGCGCCAGCAGCCGGGCGGGACAGGGGTCGCAAAGTGAGCAGTTCTTC,many,TRBD1,TRBV4-3,TRBJ2-1
CASRATELQETQYF,TGTGCCAGCAGAGCGACTGAACTCCAAGAGACCCAGTACTTC,once,.,TRBV6-5,TRBJ2-5
CASNKGMDRGWIQPQHF,TGTGCCAGCAACAAAGGGATGGACAGGGGGTGGATTCAGCCCCAGCATTTT,.,TRBD1,TRBV28,TRBJ1-5
CASSQVQGGDYGYTF,TGCGCCAGCAGCCAAGTACAGGGAGGCGACTATGGCTACACCTTC,.,.,TRBV4-3,TRBJ1-2
CSARSPGGLSYNEQFF,TGCAGCGCTAGGTCTCCCGGGGGGCTTTCCTACAATGAGCAGTTCTTC,.,.,TRBV20-1,TRBJ2-1
CAASRDVRWEQYF,TGTGCCGCCAGCAGAGATGTTCGGTGGGAGCAGTATTTC,once,.,TRBV15,TRBJ2-5
CASSLRAGNMGDIQYF,TGTGCCAGCAGCTTAAGAGCGGGAAATATGGGGGACATTCAGTACTTC,.,TRBD2,TRBV5-5,TRBJ2-4
CASFRLARKVNIQYF,TGTGCCAGCTTCCGACTAGCTCGGAAGGTAAACATTCAGTACTTC,.,TRBD2,TRBV7-9,TRBJ2-4
CASSLNGYNEQYF,TGTGCCAGCAGCTTAAACGGTTACAATGAGCAGTACTTC,.,.,TRBV7-2,TRBJ2-7
CASSSRTGIYGYTF,TGCGCCAGCAGCTCACGTACAGGGATTTATGGCTACACCTTC,few,.,TRBV5-1,TRBJ1-2
CASTMNSGLPTGYNEQFF,TGTGCCAGCACCATGAATTCGGGACTACCGACGGGCTACAATGAGCAGTTCTTC,.,TRBD2,TRBV11-2,TRBJ2-1
CSARYTVNTEAFF,TGCAGTGCTAGATACACCGTGAACACTGAAGCTTTCTTT,.,.,TRBV20-1,TRBJ1-1
CASSPGLAGRTDTQYF,TGTGCCAGCAGCCCTGGACTAGCGGGGCGCACAGATACGCAGTATTTT,few,TRBD2,TRBV13,TRBJ2-3
CASSRLAGGQTGELFF,TGTGCCAGCAGCCGACTAGCGGGGGGCCAAACCGGGGAGCTGTTTTTT,.,TRBD2,TRBV11-1,TRBJ2-2
CASSLSGGRLEQYF,TGTGCCAGCAGTTTATCCGGGGGGCGGCTCGAGCAGTACTTC,.,.,TRBV27,TRBJ2-7
CASSSTGGAGTEAFF,TGTGCCAGCAGCTCCACAGGGGGAGCGGGCACTGAAGCTTTCTTT,few,TRBD1,TRBV7-3,TRBJ1-1
CASSTSGPTDTQYF,TGTGCCAGCAGTACTTCCGGACCCACAGATACGCAGTATTTT,few,.,TRBV6-2/TRBV6-3,TRBJ2-3
CASSSSDPGANVLTF,TGCGCCAGCAGCTCCAGTGATCCTGGGGCCAACGTCCTGACTTTC,few,.,TRBV5-1,TRBJ2-6
CASSLVPQGANEKLFF,TGCGCCAGCAGCTTGGTTCCACAGGGGGCAAATGAAAAACTGTTTTTT,.,TRBD1,TRBV5-1,TRBJ1-4
CASSPLPLNYGYTF,TGCGCCAGCAGCCCTCTCCCACTGAACTATGGCTACACCTTC,few,.,TRBV4-3,TRBJ1-2
CSGSESSYNSPLHF,TGCAGTGGTTCAGAGAGCTCCTATAATTCACCCCTCCACTTT,once,.,TRBV20-1,TRBJ1-6
CASSVTSGTSYEQYF,TGTGCCAGCAGCGTGACTAGCGGGACATCCTACGAGCAGTACTTC,.,TRBD2,TRBV11-1,TRBJ2-7
CASGLVLKTSGGEETQYF,TGTGCTAGTGGTTTGGTACTCAAGACTAGCGGGGGGGAAGAGACCCAGTACTTC,.,TRBD2,TRBV12-5,TRBJ2-5
CASRPPGGQNYGYTF,TGTGCCAGCAGACCCCCCGGTGGCCAGAACTATGGCTACACCTTC,.,.,TRBV2,TRBJ1-2
CASSRHREDTGELFF,TGCGCCAGCAGCCGCCACAGGGAGGACACCGGGGAGCTGTTTTTT,few,.,TRBV4-3,TRBJ2-2
CSARGDYTDEQYF,TGCAGTGCTAGGGGGGACTACACGGACGAGCAGTACTTC,.,TRBD2,TRBV20-1,TRBJ2-7
CASSVETSALSEQYF,TGTGCCAGCAGCGTAGAGACTAGCGCACTCTCCGAGCAGTACTTC,.,TRBD2,TRBV9,TRBJ2-7
CSVEKGSGLNTEAFF,TGCAGCGTTGAAAAGGGGTCGGGCTTGAACACTGAAGCTTTCTTT,.,.,TRBV29-1,TRBJ1-1
CASSVDPGTEAFF,TGTGCCAGCAGCGTAGATCCGGGCACTGAAGCTTTCTTT,.,.,TRBV9,TRBJ1-1
CASSFSLGSYNEQFF,TGTGCCAGCAGCTTTTCTCTCGGCTCCTACAATGAGCAGTTCTTC,.,.,TRBV7-8,TRBJ2-1
CASSFTGQGYGEQYF,TGTGCCAGCAGCTTTACAGGACAGGGCTACGGCGAGCAGTACTTC,.,TRBD1,TRBV7-2,TRBJ2-7
CVSSLKGGRDRDNEQFF,TGTGTCAGCAGCCTAAAAGGGGGGAGGGACAGAGACAATGAGCAGTTCTTC,.,.,TRBV3-1,TRBJ2-1
CASSLGSFLYNEQYF,TGTGCCAGCAGCTTGGGTAGTTTCCTCTACAATGAGCAGTACTTC,.,.,TRBV7-9,TRBJ2-5
CASSRRLAGANNEQFF,TGCGCCAGCAGCCGCAGACTAGCGGGGGCTAACAATGAGCAGTTCTTC,.,TRBD2,TRBV4-3,TRBJ2-1